What follows is one T cell receptor beta chain and its context. The source of the sample is a study of T cells in Graves' hyperthyroidism and ophthalmopathy. In the study overall: Peripheral blood was acquired at first diagnosis, ahead of any therapy whatsoever.

The length of the CDR3 is 11 residues. Germline lookup yields CDR1 SQVTM and CDR2 ANQGSEA. Trimming stripped 1 base from V and 11 bases from J, with 10 bases between. RNA transcripts gave rise to amplified TCR beta CDR3 regions. Carried out on the TCR CDR3, a first-round RT-PCR used the HTBI primer set. One entry per CDR3 protein results from TCRdb running MiXCR on the multiplex PCR reads. The table lists about 300,000 distinct CDR3 sequences, roughly a fifth of them singletons, with 35% to 40% in the top ten. This receptor was obtained from a man aged 50 to 59 with Graves' ophthalmopathy. Sequencing was done on a sample of blood. This chain connects TRBV29-1 to TRBJ2-3; a possible D gene is TRBD1 (5 bases). CDR3 coding DNA: TGCAGCGTTGAAGTGGGGCAGGGGCAGTATTTT. Translating gives CSVEVGQGQYF.